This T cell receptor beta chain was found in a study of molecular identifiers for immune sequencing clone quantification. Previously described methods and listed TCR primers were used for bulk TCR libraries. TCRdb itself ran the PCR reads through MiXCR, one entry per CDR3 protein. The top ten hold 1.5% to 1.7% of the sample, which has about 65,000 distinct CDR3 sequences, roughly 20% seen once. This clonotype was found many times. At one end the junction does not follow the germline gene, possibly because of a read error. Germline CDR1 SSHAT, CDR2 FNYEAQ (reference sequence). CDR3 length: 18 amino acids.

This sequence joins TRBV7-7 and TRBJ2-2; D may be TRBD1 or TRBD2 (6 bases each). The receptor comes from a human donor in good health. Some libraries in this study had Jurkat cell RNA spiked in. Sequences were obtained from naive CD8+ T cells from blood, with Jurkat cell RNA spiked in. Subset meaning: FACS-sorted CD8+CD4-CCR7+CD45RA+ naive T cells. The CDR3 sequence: CASSPRGVRYSDTGELFF. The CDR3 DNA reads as TGTGCTAGCAGCCCGAGGGGGGTTCGGTACTCTGACACCGGGGAGCTGTTTTTT.